The clone carrying this T cell receptor beta chain was detected once. Antigen specificity is unknown. The data derive from a study of shared clonotypes between healthy human individuals. Study-wide results and caveats: Memory subsets generally showed smaller estimated richness than naive subsets did.

Terminally differentiated effector memory CD45RA+ cells were excluded by CCR7 positive selection of CD45RO-negative cells. Deletions cut 3 bases from V and 0 bases from J, with 12 bases between. Germline values: CDR1 MDHEN, CDR2 SYDVKM. The length of the CDR3 is 16 residues. TCRdb's copy holds only in-frame clones and misses some; the assay was immunoSEQ multiplex PCR. The sample has around 2,000,000 clones, approximately 94% seen once. What was sequenced was naive CD8+ T cells sorted from blood. The chain recombines TRBV28 with TRBJ1-5, with D unresolved. This receptor was obtained from a man aged 18 to 35 in good health. In nucleotides, the CDR3 is TGTGCCAGCAGTTTGCCCGGGGAACATAGCAATCAGCCCCAGCATTTT. Translated, it gives CASSLPGEHSNQPQHF. Filled out from reference TRBV28 and TRBJ1-5, the complete variable domain reads DVKVTQSSRYLVKRTGEKVFLECVQDMDHENMFWYRQDPGLGLRLIYFSYDVKMKEKGDIPEGYSVSREKKERFSLILESASTNQTSMYLCASSLPGEHSNQPQHFGDGTRLSIL.